This T cell receptor beta chain came from a study of blood T cell repertoires in COVID-19. Looking at the study overall: Samples representing acute and convalescent COVID-19 were sourced from the United States, Italy and Spain. PBMCs, B-cell-depleted T cells, or T cells provided the cDNA or gDNA that made up the material.

Original methodology: Estimation of nucleated cell counts was performed using reference gene primer amplification. Libraries were prepared by immunoSEQ multiplex PCR; TCRdb keeps only in-frame clonotypes and omits some of them. From that table come the V and J calls and clone size; the DNA was used to work out D and trimming. Here the sample spans under 85,000 clones, approximately 84% being singletons. The count of this clone is one. This receptor was identified in a human donor in a cohort sampled during active COVID-19. Material: peripheral blood.

The CDR3 DNA follows: TGTGCCAGCAGTGATTTTGGCCCACGCGAAGCTTTCTTT. Encoded protein: CASSDFGPREAFF. This chain connects TRBV25-1 to TRBJ1-1; no reliable D call. The CDR3 has 13 amino acids. Trimming removed 3 bases from V and 8 bases from J, with 13 bases in between. Germline V gene sequence: CDR1 MGHDK, CDR2 SYGVNS. Filled out from reference TRBV25-1 and TRBJ1-1, the complete variable domain reads EADIYQTPRYLVIGTGKKITLECSQTMGHDKMYWYQQDPGMELHLIHYSYGVNSTEKGDLSSESTVSRIRTEHFPLTLESARPSHTSQYLCASSDFGPREAFFGQGTRLTVV.